The T cell receptor beta chain described here comes from a study of T cells in Graves' hyperthyroidism and ophthalmopathy. Study in general: The blood sample was taken at first diagnosis, before treatment began. General study findings and limits: Blood samples included most of the expanded thyroid clonotypes exceeding 0.001.

Exclusion criteria comprised uncontrolled infection, other autoimmune disease, pregnancy or lactation. Ten or more counts support this clonotype. What it binds is unknown. It was RNA transcripts that yielded the amplified TCR beta CDR3 regions. Initially, a first-round RT-PCR of the TCR CDR3 employed the HTBI primer set. TCRdb independently ran MiXCR on the multiplex PCR reads; one entry per CDR3 protein. The sample shows about 410,000 distinct CDR3 sequences, approximately 15% of them seen only once. The V gene end was trimmed by 2 bases and the J gene end by 0 bases; junction bases not matched to a gene: 3. Germline V lookup: CDR1 SGHDN, CDR2 FVKESK. The CDR3 has 17 residues.

The chain employs TRBV14 and TRBJ2-2, with 10 bases lining up with TRBD1. The TCR was taken from a man between 18 and 29 years old with Graves' ophthalmopathy. Sequencing was performed on blood. CDR3 protein: CASSQLTGGANTGELFF. In nucleotides, the CDR3 is TGTGCCAGCAGCCAACTGACAGGGGGCGCGAACACCGGGGAGCTGTTTTTT.